This TCR beta chain was captured by sequencing in a study of early stage breast cancer tumors. Whole-study context: About 70% of the 16 invasive tumors were ER+, PR+ and HER2-. Study results and limitations: Enriched TCRB sequences shared across patients were mostly commonly generated sequences.

The V and J ends lost 7 bases and 4 bases, in that order; junction bases with no gene match: 6. CDR1 MDHEN and CDR2 SYDVKM come from the germline V gene. The CDR3 loop spans 13 amino acids. This clone was detected a few times. Antigen: not known. Profiled with immunoSEQ multiplex PCR; TCRdb holds only in-frame clones, not every one. This table has about 36,000 clones, approximately 69% appearing once. The TCR comes from a person in their sixties or seventies with breast cancer. V usage is TRBV28 and J usage is TRBJ1-2, with TRBD1 matching over 7 bases. Sequencing input: blood. The chain's CDR3 is CASTVQGFYGYTF. Written as DNA, the CDR3 is TGTGCCAGCACCGTACAGGGGTTCTATGGCTACACCTTC.